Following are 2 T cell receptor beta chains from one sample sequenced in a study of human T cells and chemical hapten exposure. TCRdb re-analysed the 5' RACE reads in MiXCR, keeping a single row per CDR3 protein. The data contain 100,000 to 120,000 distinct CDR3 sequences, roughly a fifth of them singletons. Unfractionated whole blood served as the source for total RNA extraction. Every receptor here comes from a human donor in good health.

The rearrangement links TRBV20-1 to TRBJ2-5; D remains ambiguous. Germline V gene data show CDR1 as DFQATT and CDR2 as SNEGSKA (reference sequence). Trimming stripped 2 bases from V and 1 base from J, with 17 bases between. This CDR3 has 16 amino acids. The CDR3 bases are TGCAGTGCTAGAAGAGATGAAGCAGGCATCCAAGAGACCCAGTACTTC. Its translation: CSARRDEAGIQETQYF.

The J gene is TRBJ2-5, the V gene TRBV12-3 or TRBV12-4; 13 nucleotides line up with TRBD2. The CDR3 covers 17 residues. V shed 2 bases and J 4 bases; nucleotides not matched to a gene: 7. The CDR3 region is CASSLKPGLAGRETQYF. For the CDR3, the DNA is TGTGCCAGCAGTTTAAAGCCGGGACTAGCGGGACGAGAGACCCAGTACTTC.